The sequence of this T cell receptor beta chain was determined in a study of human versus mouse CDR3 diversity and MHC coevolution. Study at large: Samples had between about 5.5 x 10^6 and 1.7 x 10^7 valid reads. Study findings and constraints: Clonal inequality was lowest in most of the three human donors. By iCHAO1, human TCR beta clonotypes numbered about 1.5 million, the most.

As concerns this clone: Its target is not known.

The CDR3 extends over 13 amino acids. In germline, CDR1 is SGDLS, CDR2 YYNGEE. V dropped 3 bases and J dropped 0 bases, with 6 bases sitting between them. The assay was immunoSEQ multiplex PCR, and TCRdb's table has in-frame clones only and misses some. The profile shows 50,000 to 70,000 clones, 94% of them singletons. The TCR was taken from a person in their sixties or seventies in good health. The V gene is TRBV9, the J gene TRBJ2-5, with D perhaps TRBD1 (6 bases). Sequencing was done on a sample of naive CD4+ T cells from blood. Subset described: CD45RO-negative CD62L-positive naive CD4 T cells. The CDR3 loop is CASSGTDQETQYF. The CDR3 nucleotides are TGTGCCAGCAGCGGGACAGACCAAGAGACCCAGTACTTC.